These 23 T cell receptor beta chains were sequenced from one sample in a study of T-cell memory formation after mild COVID-19. MiXCR, run by TCRdb on the 5' RACE reads, gives a single entry per CDR3 protein. The sample records 35,000 to 55,000 distinct CDR3 sequences, 8% to 10% being singletons. The sequencing input was PBMCs or a T cell subset sorted from them (not recorded which). The receptors shown here come from an adult woman who had mild COVID-19 (a few samples of this study predate the infection). Cell type and time point are not known.

The chain couples TRBV6-5 to TRBJ1-2, with 8 bases that match TRBD1. The V gene end was trimmed by 2 bases and the J gene end by 6 bases; junction bases not matched to a gene: 2. Germline loops: CDR1 MNHEY, CDR2 SVGAGI. The CDR3 covers 13 residues. The CDR3 region is CASSYQGANGYTF. The CDR3 nucleotides are TGTGCCAGCAGTTACCAGGGGGCTAATGGCTACACCTTC.

The CDR3 loop is CASSALGLNTDTQYF. The CDR3 nucleotides read TGCGCCAGCAGCGCCCTAGGGCTTAACACAGATACGCAGTATTTT. V and J are TRBV10-2 and TRBJ2-3; no clear D gene. In germline, CDR1 is WSHSY, CDR2 SAAADI. Trimming left V 6 bases short and J 2 bases short, with 15 bases between. The CDR3 has 15 amino acids.

Ten or more counts support this clonotype. V and J are TRBV6-2 or TRBV6-3 and TRBJ2-1, with 8 nucleotides matching TRBD2. The CDR3 is made up of 14 amino acids. Germline lookup yields CDR1 MNHEY and CDR2 SVGEGT. Losses at the gene ends were 0 bases for V and 6 bases for J; bases not matched to a gene: 1. CDR3 bases: TGTGCCAGCAGTTACTCAGGGACTAGCAATGAGCAGTTCTTC. It is translated as CASSYSGTSNEQFF.

This clonotype has ten or more counts. The chain has TRBV7-9 and TRBJ2-3; 9 bases fit TRBD2. V lost 5 bases and J lost 4; bases outside the gene matches: 10. Germline V gene sequence: CDR1 SEHNR, CDR2 FQNEAQ (reference sequence). This CDR3 spans 16 amino acids. CDR3: CASSPVKAGGADTQYF. CDR3 in DNA: TGTGCCAGCAGCCCCGTCAAGGCGGGGGGGGCAGATACGCAGTATTTT.

In this sample, this clonotype turned up a few times. The rearrangement joins TRBV7-9 to TRBJ2-2; 12 nucleotides line up with TRBD1. The V segment lost 5 bases and the J segment 4 bases; nucleotides outside the gene matches: 8. Germline-derived CDR1 and CDR2 are SEHNR and FQNEAQ (reference sequence). This CDR3 spans 17 amino acids. The CDR3 loop reads CASSGDRGRGSTGELFF. The CDR3, as DNA: TGTGCCAGCAGCGGGGACAGGGGGCGAGGGAGCACCGGGGAGCTGTTTTTT.

The CDR3 loop is CASSEREDYGYTF. In DNA, the CDR3 is TGTGCCAGCAGTGAACGGGAAGACTATGGCTACACCTTC. The rearrangement uses TRBV2 and TRBJ1-2; the D is unclear. Between the trimmed V and J ends, which lost 2 bases and 3 bases, there was a span of 7 bases. CDR1 is SNHLY and CDR2 is FYNNEI in the germline V gene. The CDR3 loop spans 13 amino acids.

This clonotype is labeled as medium-sized. V usage is TRBV20-1 and J usage is TRBJ2-1; 10 bases are a match to TRBD2. The CDR3 totals 15 residues. J lost 9 bases, V lost 0 bases, and 8 bases had no gene match. The germline CDR1 and CDR2 sequences are DFQATT and SNEGSKA (reference sequence). The CDR3 DNA reads as TGCAGTGCTAGAGATTGGCTAGCGGGAGTGGGTGAGCAGTTCTTC. Residues: CSARDWLAGVGEQFF.

This clonotype was observed a handful of times. The chain uses TRBV6-1 and TRBJ1-2; a possible D gene is TRBD1 (5 bases). The CDR3 loop spans 14 amino acids. Looked up from germline, CDR1 is MNHNS and CDR2 is SASEGT. V shed 1 base and J shed 11 bases, with 17 bases lying between them. DNA of the CDR3: TGTGCCAGCAGTGAAGATCCCAGGGAAGGGGATTACACCTTC. Protein: CASSEDPREGDYTF.

This chain connects TRBV7-9 to TRBJ2-7; D remains unclear. Germline V CDR1 and CDR2: SEHNR, FQNEAQ (reference sequence). Trimming left V 5 bases short and J 1 base short, with 9 bases between. The CDR3 consists of 13 residues. The CDR3 reads CASSPKGSYEQYF. CDR3 coding DNA: TGTGCCAGCAGCCCAAAAGGGTCCTACGAGCAGTACTTC.

There are many counts of this clonotype. This chain connects TRBV6-6 to TRBJ2-1, with TRBD2 identical over 9 bases. The germline V gene encodes CDR1 MNHNY and CDR2 SVGAGI (reference sequence). The CDR3 length is 16 residues. With V trimmed by 0 bases and J by 0 bases, 0 bases remained unmatched. The CDR3 nucleotides read TGTGCCAGCAGTTACTCTAGCGGGAGCTCCTACAATGAGCAGTTCTTC. It yields the protein CASSYSSGSSYNEQFF.

The rearrangement links TRBV5-1 to TRBJ2-2; D is unresolved. This CDR3 contains 13 residues. Trimming removed 8 bases from V and 6 bases from J, with 14 bases in between. Germline CDR1 is SGHRS and CDR2 is YFSETQ. CDR3 sequence reads: CASSIGVAGELFF. The CDR3 nucleotides are TGCGCCAGTAGCATTGGAGTCGCCGGGGAGCTGTTTTTT.

This clonotype has at least ten counts. The chain combines TRBV20-1 with TRBJ2-4; TRBD1 aligns across 9 bases. The trim removed 5 bases at V and 8 bases at J, leaving 10 bases unmatched. CDR3 length: 14 amino acids. Germline V gene sequence: CDR1 DFQATT, CDR2 SNEGSKA (reference sequence). CDR3 in DNA: TGCAGTGCTCAAGACAGGAGACAGGGGGACATTCAGTACTTC. It codes for CSAQDRRQGDIQYF.

The J gene is TRBJ2-7, the V gene TRBV7-6; 8 bases agree with TRBD2. Germline-derived CDR1 and CDR2 are SGHVS and FNYEAQ. This CDR3 comprises 15 residues. V gave up 6 bases and J gave up 2 bases; unmatched junction bases: 9. The CDR3 DNA follows: TGTGCCAGCAGTGGGCTAGCGGGTCGCACCTACGAGCAGTACTTC. Protein sequence: CASSGLAGRTYEQYF.

This clonotype appeared a few times. The chain uses TRBV10-3 and TRBJ1-4; tentative D call: TRBD1 (5 bases). Trimming took off 7 bases at V and 6 bases at J, with 12 bases between the two ends. The CDR3 covers 13 residues. In germline, CDR1 is ENHRY, CDR2 SYGVKD. CDR3 in DNA: TGTGCCATCAACGAACCGGGGGATGAAAAACTGTTTTTT. Its protein product is CAINEPGDEKLFF.

The table lists this clonotype with a count of one. The chain is built from TRBV11-3 and TRBJ2-1; TRBD2 aligns across 10 bases. The V gene's germline CDR1 is SGHNT and CDR2 YENEEA. The CDR3 is 14 residues long. V gave up 5 bases and J gave up 4 bases; unmatched junction bases: 2. The CDR3 nucleotides are TGTGCCAGCAGCACAGCGGGAGGGTACAATGAGCAGTTCTTC. It specifies CASSTAGGYNEQFF.

This clonotype was seen many times. The chain employs TRBV7-9 and TRBJ2-7, with no clear D. Per germline, CDR1 SEHNR and CDR2 FQNEAQ (reference sequence). V was clipped by 5 bases and J by 1 base, with 15 bases between them. This CDR3 has 15 residues. CDR3 protein: CASSPGLQESYEQYF. The CDR3 coding sequence is TGTGCCAGCAGCCCAGGCCTGCAGGAATCCTACGAGCAGTACTTC.

This clonotype was seen more than once but under ten times. The V and J genes are TRBV12-3 or TRBV12-4 and TRBJ2-2; D gene unclear. Deletions cut 4 bases from V and 5 bases from J, with 14 bases between. The CDR3 spans 15 residues. The CDR3 DNA sequence: TGTGCCAGCAGTTACTTGGGCCTGGGGACCGGGGAGCTGTTTTTT. This translates into CASSYLGLGTGELFF.

This clonotype was found a few times. The rearrangement uses TRBV10-3 and TRBJ1-3; tentatively, D is TRBD1 (5 bases). Germline loops: CDR1 ENHRY, CDR2 SYGVKD. The V end lost 6 bases, the J end lost 1 base, and 16 bases lay between the germline ends. CDR3 length: 16 residues. The DNA of the CDR3 is TGTGCCATCAGAGACAGCAACTTGAGGTCTGGAAACACCATATATTTT. Protein product: CAIRDSNLRSGNTIYF.

The CDR3 reads CATQDAGETQYF. The CDR3 region has the DNA TGTGCCACCCAGGATGCTGGAGAGACCCAGTACTTC. The chain is built from TRBV2 and TRBJ2-5, with no clear D. V shed 10 bases and J shed 4 bases, with 13 bases lying between them. The length of the CDR3 is 12 residues. Per germline, CDR1 SNHLY and CDR2 FYNNEI.

In this sample, this clonotype turned up a few times. This chain connects TRBV5-1 to TRBJ2-3; D ambiguous. The germline V gene encodes CDR1 SGHRS and CDR2 YFSETQ. This CDR3 is built from 16 residues. With 0 bases removed from V and 1 base from J, the gap between germline ends came to 12 bases. CDR3 coding DNA: TGCGCCAGCAGCTTGGACCCACCGACTGGCACAGATACGCAGTATTTT. It specifies CASSLDPPTGTDTQYF.

This clonotype appeared a few times. The chain links TRBV15 to TRBJ1-2, with 8 bases aligning to TRBD1. V shed 0 bases, J shed 8 bases, and the junction held 8 bases outside the gene matches. Germline V lookup: CDR1 LNHNV, CDR2 YYDKDF (reference sequence). The CDR3 spans 15 residues. As DNA, the CDR3 is TGTGCCACCAGCAGAGAACGACAGGGGCTCGGAGGCTACACCTTC. Its protein is CATSRERQGLGGYTF. The complete variable domain, with remaining parts taken from reference TRBV15 and TRBJ1-2, reads DAMVIQNPRYQVTQFGKPVTLSCSQTLNHNVMYWYQQKSSQAPKLLFHYYDKDFNNEADTPDNFQSRRPNTSFCFLDIRSPGLGDTAMYLCATSRERQGLGGYTFGSGTRLTVV.

V and J are TRBV29-1 and TRBJ1-5; D perhaps matches TRBD1 (6 bases). Trimming left V 5 bases short and J 4 bases short, with 12 bases between. CDR1 is SQVTM and CDR2 is ANQGSEA in the germline V gene. This CDR3 region has 13 residues. CDR3 in DNA: TGCAGCGTTATACAGGGCACAAATCAGCCCCAGCATTTT. This codes for CSVIQGTNQPQHF. Based on the CDR3 plus reference TRBV29-1 and TRBJ1-5, the full variable domain is SAVISQKPSRDICQRGTSLTIQCQVDSQVTMMFWYRQQPGQSLTLIATANQGSEATYESGFVIDKFPISRPNLTFSTLTVSNMSPEDSSIYLCSVIQGTNQPQHFGDGTRLSIL.

In its sample, this clonotype was seen many times. This rearrangement joins TRBV7-3 to TRBJ2-3; 8 nucleotides match TRBD2. Germline V gene sequence: CDR1 SGHTA, CDR2 FQGTGA. Unmatched junction bases numbered 4, after V lost 3 bases and J lost 2 bases. The CDR3 is 15 amino acids. CDR3 bases: TGTGCCAGCAGCTTCAAGCGGGGGCCCACAGATACGCAGTATTTT. Residues: CASSFKRGPTDTQYF. Based on the CDR3 plus reference TRBV7-3 and TRBJ2-3, the full variable domain is GAGVSQTPSNKVTEKGKYVELRCDPISGHTALYWYRQSLGQGPEFLIYFQGTGAADDSGLPNDRFFAVRPEGSVSTLKIQRTERGDSAVYLCASSFKRGPTDTQYFGPGTRLTVL.